These 7 T cell receptor beta chains originate from one sample sequenced in a study of Graves' ophthalmopathy and Graves' hyperthyroidism. RNA transcripts served as template for amplifying TCR beta CDR3 sequences. A first-round RT-PCR used HTBI primers, followed by a second-round multiplex PCR. MiXCR was run by TCRdb on the multiplex PCR reads, yielding one entry per CDR3 protein. The sample has about 1.2 million distinct CDR3 sequences; 36% are singletons. Sequencing was performed on peripheral blood or thyroid tissue (not recorded which). These receptors all stem from an adult man with Graves' hyperthyroidism.

Ten or more counts support this clonotype. The CDR3, as DNA: TGTGCCAGCAGCGTTGGACTATATAATTCACCCCTCCACTTT. It translates to CASSVGLYNSPLHF. V and J are TRBV9 and TRBJ1-6; no clear D gene. The CDR3 spans 14 residues. V lost 2 bases and J lost 4, with 7 bases in between. CDR1 SGDLS and CDR2 YYNGEE come from the germline V gene. The full variable domain, with the rest looked up from reference TRBV9 and TRBJ1-6, is DSGVTQTPKHLITATGQRVTLRCSPRSGDLSVYWYQQSLDQGLQFLIQYYNGEERAKGNILERFSAQQFPDLHSELNLSSLELGDSALYFCASSVGLYNSPLHFGNGTRLTVT.

This clonotype was counted ten times or more. The CDR3 coding sequence is TGTGCCAGCAGCTCTAGCGGGGGGGCAGGGGAGACCCAGTACTTC. It yields the protein CASSSSGGAGETQYF. The rearrangement uses TRBV7-7 and TRBJ2-5; 12 positions agree with TRBD2. In germline, CDR1 is SSHAT, CDR2 FNYEAQ (reference sequence). The length of the CDR3 is 15 residues. Trimming took 4 bases from V and 5 from J; bases not matched to a gene: 5.

The chain carries TRBV7-9 and TRBJ1-1, with TRBD1 identical over 7 bases. The CDR3 runs to 15 residues. Germline V lookup: CDR1 SEHNR, CDR2 FQNEAQ (reference sequence). V lost 4 bases to trimming and J lost 6 bases; unmatched junction nucleotides: 11. Written as DNA, the CDR3 is TGTGCCAGCAGCTGGGCCGGACAGGCTTCCGCTGAAGCTTTCTTT. Its protein is CASSWAGQASAEAFF.

The table lists this clonotype with many counts. The chain employs TRBV12-3 or TRBV12-4 and TRBJ2-6; no clear D. The CDR3 covers 15 residues. The V end was cut by 1 base, the J end by 3 bases, with 7 bases between. This CDR3 reads CASSLEDGGANVLTF. The CDR3 DNA is TGTGCCAGCAGTTTAGAGGACGGTGGGGCCAACGTCCTGACTTTC.

This clonotype was recorded many times. Here the CDR3 DNA reads TGTGCCAGCAGCCCCGGGACAGCCCTGGACGAAAAACTGTTTTTT. Its translation is CASSPGTALDEKLFF. The chain combines TRBV7-9 with TRBJ1-4, with 7 bases that match TRBD1. The junction had 11 bases not matched to a gene; V was cut back by 5 bases and J by 8 bases. This CDR3 has 15 amino acids. The germline gives CDR1 SEHNR, CDR2 FQNEAQ (reference sequence).

This chain joins TRBV10-3 and TRBJ1-5; D perhaps matches TRBD1 (6 bases). There are 14 residues in the CDR3. The germline gives CDR1 ENHRY, CDR2 SYGVKD. Trimming took 5 bases from V and 5 from J, leaving 13 bases between them. The CDR3 loop reads CAISRDIQDQPQHF. The CDR3 DNA reads TGTGCCATCAGTCGGGACATCCAGGATCAGCCCCAGCATTTT.

In its sample, this clonotype was seen many times. This chain connects TRBV9 to TRBJ2-7; perhaps D is TRBD1 or TRBD2 (5 bases each). The CDR3 contains 16 residues. Per the germline V gene, CDR1 is SGDLS and CDR2 is YYNGEE. Deletions cut 4 bases from V and 9 bases from J, with 26 bases between. The CDR3 DNA sequence: TGTGCCAGCAGCCTCAGGGCGGGTGATGGGATTACAGGGCAGTACTTC. Its protein is CASSLRAGDGITGQYF.